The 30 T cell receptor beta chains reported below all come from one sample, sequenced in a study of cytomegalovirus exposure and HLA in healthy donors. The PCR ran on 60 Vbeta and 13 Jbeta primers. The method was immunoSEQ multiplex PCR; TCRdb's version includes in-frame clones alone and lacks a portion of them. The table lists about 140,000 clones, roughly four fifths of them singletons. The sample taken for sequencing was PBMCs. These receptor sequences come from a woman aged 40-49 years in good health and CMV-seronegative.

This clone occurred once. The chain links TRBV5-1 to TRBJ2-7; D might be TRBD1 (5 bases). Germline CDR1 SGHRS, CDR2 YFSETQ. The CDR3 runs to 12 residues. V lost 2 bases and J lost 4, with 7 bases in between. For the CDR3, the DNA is TGCGCCAGCAGCTTAACAGGTTACGAGCAGTACTTC. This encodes CASSLTGYEQYF.

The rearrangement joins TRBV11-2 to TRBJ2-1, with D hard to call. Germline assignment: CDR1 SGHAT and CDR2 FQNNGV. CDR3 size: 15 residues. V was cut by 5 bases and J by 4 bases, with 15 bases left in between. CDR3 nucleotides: TGTGCCAGCAGCCCCCTTGAGATTCGGTACAATGAGCAGTTCTTC. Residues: CASSPLEIRYNEQFF. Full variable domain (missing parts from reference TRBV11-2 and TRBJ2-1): EAGVAQSPRYKIIEKRQSVAFWCNPISGHATLYWYQQILGQGPKLLIQFQNNGVVDDSQLPKDRFSAERLKGVDSTLKIQPAKLEDSAVYLCASSPLEIRYNEQFFGPGTRLTVL.

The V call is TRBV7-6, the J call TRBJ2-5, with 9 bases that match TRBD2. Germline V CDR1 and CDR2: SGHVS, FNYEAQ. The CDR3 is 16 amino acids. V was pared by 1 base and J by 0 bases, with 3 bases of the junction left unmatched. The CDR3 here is CASSLGAGGYQETQYF. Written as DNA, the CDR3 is TGTGCCAGCAGCTTAGGGGCGGGAGGGTACCAAGAGACCCAGTACTTC.

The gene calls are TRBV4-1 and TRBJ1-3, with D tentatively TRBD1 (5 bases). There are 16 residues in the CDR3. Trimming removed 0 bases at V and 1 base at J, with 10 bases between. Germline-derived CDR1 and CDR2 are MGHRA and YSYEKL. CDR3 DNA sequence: TGCGCCAGCAGCCAAGATCCAGGGCGGTCTGGAAACACCATATATTTT. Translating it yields CASSQDPGRSGNTIYF.

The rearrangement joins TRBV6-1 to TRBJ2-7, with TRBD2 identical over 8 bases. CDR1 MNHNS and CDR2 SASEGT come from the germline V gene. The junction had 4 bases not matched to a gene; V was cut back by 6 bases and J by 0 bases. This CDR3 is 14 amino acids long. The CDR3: CASRGSGVSYEQYF. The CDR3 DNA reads TGTGCCAGCAGGGGTAGCGGGGTCTCCTACGAGCAGTACTTC.

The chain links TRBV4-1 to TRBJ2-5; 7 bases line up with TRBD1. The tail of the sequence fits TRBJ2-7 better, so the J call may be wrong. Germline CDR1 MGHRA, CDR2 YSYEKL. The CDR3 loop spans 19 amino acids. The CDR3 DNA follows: TGCGCCAGCAGCCCCCCACTAGACAGGGTTAAGTTTAGCTCCTACGAGCAGTACTTC. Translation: CASSPPLDRVKFSSYEQYF.

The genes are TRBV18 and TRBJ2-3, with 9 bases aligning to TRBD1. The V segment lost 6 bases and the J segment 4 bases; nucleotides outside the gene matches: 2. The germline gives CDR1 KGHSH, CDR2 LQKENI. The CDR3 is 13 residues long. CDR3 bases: TGTGCCAGCTCCGGGACAGGGTCAGATACGCAGTATTTT. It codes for CASSGTGSDTQYF.

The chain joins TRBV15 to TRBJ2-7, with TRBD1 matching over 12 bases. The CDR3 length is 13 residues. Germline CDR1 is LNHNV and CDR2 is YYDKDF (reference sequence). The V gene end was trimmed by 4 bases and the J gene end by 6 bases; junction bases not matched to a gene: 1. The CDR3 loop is CATSTGQGAEQYF. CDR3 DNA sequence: TGTGCCACCAGCACGGGACAGGGGGCCGAGCAGTACTTC.

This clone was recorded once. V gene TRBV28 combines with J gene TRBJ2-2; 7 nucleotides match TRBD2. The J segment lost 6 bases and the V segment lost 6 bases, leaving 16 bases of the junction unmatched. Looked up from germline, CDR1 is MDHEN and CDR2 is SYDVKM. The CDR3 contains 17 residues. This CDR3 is CASSQGLAGVGAGELFF. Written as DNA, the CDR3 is TGTGCCAGCAGCCAGGGCCTTGCGGGAGTGGGGGCCGGGGAGCTGTTTTTT.

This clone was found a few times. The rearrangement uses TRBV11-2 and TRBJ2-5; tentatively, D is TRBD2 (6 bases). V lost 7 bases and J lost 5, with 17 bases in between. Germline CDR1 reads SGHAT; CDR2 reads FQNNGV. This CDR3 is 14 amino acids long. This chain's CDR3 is CASKLEGGKETQYF. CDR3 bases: TGTGCCAGCAAATTGGAGGGAGGAAAGGAGACCCAGTACTTC.

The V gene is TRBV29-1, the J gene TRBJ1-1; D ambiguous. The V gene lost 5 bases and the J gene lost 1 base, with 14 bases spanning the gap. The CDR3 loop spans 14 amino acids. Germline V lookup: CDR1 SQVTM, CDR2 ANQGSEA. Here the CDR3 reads CSVKVGGANTEAFF. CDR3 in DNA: TGCAGCGTTAAGGTCGGCGGCGCGAACACTGAAGCTTTCTTT.

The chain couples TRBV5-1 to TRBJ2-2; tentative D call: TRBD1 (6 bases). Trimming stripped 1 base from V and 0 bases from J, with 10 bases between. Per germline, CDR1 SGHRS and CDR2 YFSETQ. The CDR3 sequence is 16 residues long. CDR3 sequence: CASSLNPGANTGELFF. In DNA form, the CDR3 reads TGCGCCAGCAGCTTGAATCCAGGGGCGAACACCGGGGAGCTGTTTTTT.

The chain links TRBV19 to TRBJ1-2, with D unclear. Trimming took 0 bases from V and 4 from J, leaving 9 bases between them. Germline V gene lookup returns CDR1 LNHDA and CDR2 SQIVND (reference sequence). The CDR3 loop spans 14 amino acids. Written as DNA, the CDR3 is TGTGCCAGTAGTATAGATGCGGGAAGCTATGGCTACACCTTC. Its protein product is CASSIDAGSYGYTF.

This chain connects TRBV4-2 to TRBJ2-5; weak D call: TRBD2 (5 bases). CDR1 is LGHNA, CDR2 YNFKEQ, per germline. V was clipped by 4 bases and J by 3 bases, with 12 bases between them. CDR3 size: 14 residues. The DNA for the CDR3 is TGTGCCAGCAGCCGGGCGGGCAAGGAAGAGACCCAGTACTTC. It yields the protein CASSRAGKEETQYF.

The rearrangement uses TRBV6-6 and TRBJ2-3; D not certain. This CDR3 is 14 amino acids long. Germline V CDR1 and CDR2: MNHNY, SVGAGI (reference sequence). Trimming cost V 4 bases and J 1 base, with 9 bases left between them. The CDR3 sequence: CASSSRLGTDTQYF. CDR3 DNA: TGTGCCAGCAGTTCGCGACTGGGCACAGATACGCAGTATTTT.

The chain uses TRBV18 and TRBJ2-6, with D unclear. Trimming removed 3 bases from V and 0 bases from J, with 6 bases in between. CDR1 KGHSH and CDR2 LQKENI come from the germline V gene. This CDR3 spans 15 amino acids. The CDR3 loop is CASSPHSSGANVLTF. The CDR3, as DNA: TGTGCCAGCTCACCCCACAGCTCTGGGGCCAACGTCCTGACTTTC.

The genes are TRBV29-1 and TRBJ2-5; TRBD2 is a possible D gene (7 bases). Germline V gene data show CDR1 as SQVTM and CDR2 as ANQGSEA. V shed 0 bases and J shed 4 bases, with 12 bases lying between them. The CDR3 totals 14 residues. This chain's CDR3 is CSVEDHGGAETQYF. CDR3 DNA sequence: TGCAGCGTTGAAGATCATGGGGGGGCAGAGACCCAGTACTTC. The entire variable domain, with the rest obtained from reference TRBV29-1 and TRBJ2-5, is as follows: SAVISQKPSRDICQRGTSLTIQCQVDSQVTMMFWYRQQPGQSLTLIATANQGSEATYESGFVIDKFPISRPNLTFSTLTVSNMSPEDSSIYLCSVEDHGGAETQYFGPGTRLLVL.

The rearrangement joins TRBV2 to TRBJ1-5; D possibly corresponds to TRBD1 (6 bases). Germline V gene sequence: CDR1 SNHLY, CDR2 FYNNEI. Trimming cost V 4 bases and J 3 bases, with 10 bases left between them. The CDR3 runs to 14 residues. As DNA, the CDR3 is TGTGCCAGCAGTGCTACAGGGTTCAATCAGCCCCAGCATTTT. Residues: CASSATGFNQPQHF.

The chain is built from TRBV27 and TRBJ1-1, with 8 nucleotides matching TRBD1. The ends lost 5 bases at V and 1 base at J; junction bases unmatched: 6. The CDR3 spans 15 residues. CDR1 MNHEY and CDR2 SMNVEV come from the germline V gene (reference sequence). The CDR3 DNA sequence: TGTGCCAGCAGTCCCTGGACAGGGAGGAACACTGAAGCTTTCTTT. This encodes CASSPWTGRNTEAFF.

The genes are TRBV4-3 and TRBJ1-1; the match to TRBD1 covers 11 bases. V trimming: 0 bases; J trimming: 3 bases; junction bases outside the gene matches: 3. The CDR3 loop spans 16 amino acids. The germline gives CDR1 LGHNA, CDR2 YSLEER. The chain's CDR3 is CASSQDRDRGYTEAFF. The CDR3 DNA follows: TGCGCCAGCAGCCAAGATCGGGACAGGGGGTACACTGAAGCTTTCTTT.

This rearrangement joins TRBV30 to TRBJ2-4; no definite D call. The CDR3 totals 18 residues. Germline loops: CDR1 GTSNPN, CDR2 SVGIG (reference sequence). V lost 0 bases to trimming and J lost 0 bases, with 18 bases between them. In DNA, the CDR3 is TGTGCCTGGAGTGTACTGAGACATACCGTTCTAGCCAAAAACATTCAGTACTTC. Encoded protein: CAWSVLRHTVLAKNIQYF.

CDR3 region: CASSSLRAGGPGGELFF. The DNA for the CDR3 is TGCGCCAGCAGCTCCCTCCGGGCGGGAGGGCCGGGCGGGGAGCTGTTTTTT. The chain is built from TRBV5-1 and TRBJ2-2, with 9 bases lining up with TRBD2. V lost 3 bases and J lost 7; bases outside the gene matches: 13. Germline V lookup: CDR1 SGHRS, CDR2 YFSETQ. The CDR3 has 17 amino acids. The full variable domain, its missing parts supplied by reference TRBV5-1 and TRBJ2-2, is KAGVTQTPRYLIKTRGQQVTLSCSPISGHRSVSWYQQTPGQGLQFLFEYFSETQRNKGNFPGRFSGRQFSNSRSEMNVSTLELGDSALYLCASSSLRAGGPGGELFFGEGSRLTVL.

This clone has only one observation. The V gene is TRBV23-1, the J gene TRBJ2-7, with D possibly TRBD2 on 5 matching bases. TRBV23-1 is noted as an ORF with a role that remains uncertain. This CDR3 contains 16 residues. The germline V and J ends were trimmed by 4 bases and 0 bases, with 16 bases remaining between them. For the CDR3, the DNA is TGCGCCAGCAGTCGAGGAGTTCCTACTAGCTCCTACGAGCAGTACTTC. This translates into CASSRGVPTSSYEQYF.

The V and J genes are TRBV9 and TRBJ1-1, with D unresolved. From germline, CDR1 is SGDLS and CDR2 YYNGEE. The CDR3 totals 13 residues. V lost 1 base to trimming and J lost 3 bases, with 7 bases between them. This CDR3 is CASSVWEDTEAFF. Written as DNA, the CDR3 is TGTGCCAGCAGCGTATGGGAGGACACTGAAGCTTTCTTT.

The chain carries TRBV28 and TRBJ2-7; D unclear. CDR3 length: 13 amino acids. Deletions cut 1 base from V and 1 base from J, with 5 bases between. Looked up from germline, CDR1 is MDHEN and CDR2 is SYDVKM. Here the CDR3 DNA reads TGTGCCAGCAGTTTATTAAATTCCTACGAGCAGTACTTC. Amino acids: CASSLLNSYEQYF.

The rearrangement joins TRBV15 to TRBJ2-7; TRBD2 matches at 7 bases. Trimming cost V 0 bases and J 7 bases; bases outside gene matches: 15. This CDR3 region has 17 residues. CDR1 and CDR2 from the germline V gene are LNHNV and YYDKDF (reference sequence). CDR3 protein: CATSRDLAGVTLGEQYF. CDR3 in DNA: TGTGCCACCAGCAGAGATTTGGCGGGAGTAACTCTTGGGGAGCAGTACTTC.

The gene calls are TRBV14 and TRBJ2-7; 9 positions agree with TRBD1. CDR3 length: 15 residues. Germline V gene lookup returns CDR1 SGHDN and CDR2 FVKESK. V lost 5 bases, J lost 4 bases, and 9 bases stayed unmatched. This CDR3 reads CASSTPGQGGYEQYF. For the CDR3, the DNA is TGTGCCAGCAGCACTCCGGGACAGGGCGGGTACGAGCAGTACTTC.

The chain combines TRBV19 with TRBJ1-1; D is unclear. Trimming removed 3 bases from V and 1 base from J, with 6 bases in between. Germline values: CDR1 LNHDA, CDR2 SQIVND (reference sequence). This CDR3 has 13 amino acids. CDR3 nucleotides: TGTGCCAGTAGTATGGAGTCGAACACTGAAGCTTTCTTT. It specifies CASSMESNTEAFF.

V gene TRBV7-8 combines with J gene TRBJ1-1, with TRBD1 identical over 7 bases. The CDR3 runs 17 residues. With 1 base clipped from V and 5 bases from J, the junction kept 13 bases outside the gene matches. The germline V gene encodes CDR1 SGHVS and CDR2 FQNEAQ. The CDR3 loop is CASSLVPGGKGGTEAFF. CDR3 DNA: TGTGCCAGCAGCTTAGTCCCAGGGGGGAAAGGGGGGACTGAAGCTTTCTTT. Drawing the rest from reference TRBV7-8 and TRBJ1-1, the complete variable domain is GAGVSQSPRYKVAKRGQDVALRCDPISGHVSLFWYQQALGQGPEFLTYFQNEAQLDKSGLPSDRFFAERPEGSVSTLKIQRTQQEDSAVYLCASSLVPGGKGGTEAFFGQGTRLTVV.

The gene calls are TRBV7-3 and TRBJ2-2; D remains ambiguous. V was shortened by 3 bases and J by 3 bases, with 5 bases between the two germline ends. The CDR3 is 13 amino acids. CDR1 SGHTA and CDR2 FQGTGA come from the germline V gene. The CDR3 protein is CASSLGDTGELFF. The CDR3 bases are TGTGCCAGCAGCTTGGGCGACACCGGGGAGCTGTTTTTT.